The clone carrying this TCR beta chain was seen more than once but under ten times. The sample is drawn from a study of T-cell memory formation after mild COVID-19. Whole-study context: Largely, the TCR clusters proved donor specific.

With V trimmed by 6 bases and J by 0 bases, 5 bases remained unmatched. The germline V gene has CDR1 LNHDA and CDR2 SQIVND (reference sequence). The CDR3 runs 15 residues. In TCRdb, the 5' RACE reads were re-called with MiXCR into one record per CDR3 protein. Of around 530,000 distinct CDR3 sequences listed, about a fifth are singletons. This receptor was taken from an adult woman who had mild COVID-19 (a few samples of this study predate the infection). Cell type and time point are not known. Material: PBMCs or a T cell subset sorted from them (not recorded which). The V and J genes are TRBV19 and TRBJ2-7; 10 bases map to TRBD2. CDR3 DNA: TGTGCCAGTAGACCTACTAGCGGGAACTCCTACGAGCAGTACTTC. This codes for CASRPTSGNSYEQYF. The entire variable domain, with the rest obtained from reference TRBV19 and TRBJ2-7, is as follows: DGGITQSPKYLFRKEGQNVTLSCEQNLNHDAMYWYRQDPGQGLRLIYYSQIVNDFQKGDIAEGYSVSREKKESFPLTVTSAQKNPTAFYLCASRPTSGNSYEQYFGPGTRLTVT.